Reported below is one TCR beta chain. The antigen is not known. There are 17 residues in the CDR3. With V trimmed by 2 bases and J by 4 bases, 7 bases remained unmatched. This sample is drawn from a study of response to subunit inactivated influenza vaccine. The study, taken as a whole, reports: There was a suggestion from the authors that each seasonal influenza vaccination recruits few new T cells.

Using its own MiXCR run on the RT-PCR reads, TCRdb lists one record per CDR3 protein. The table includes 450,000 to 600,000 distinct CDR3 sequences, less than 10% detected once. The V and J genes are TRBV12-3 or TRBV12-4 and TRBJ2-1; 11 bases are a match to TRBD2. The material was PBMCs from blood, obtained less than 25 months after vaccination. The sequence came from a man between 50 and 69 years old who received an inactivated influenza vaccine. The CDR3 is CASSLWPSGGPYNEQFF. The CDR3 nucleotides are TGTGCCAGCAGTTTATGGCCTAGCGGGGGGCCTTACAATGAGCAGTTCTTC.